The clone carrying this TCR beta chain was picked up many times. Its antigen is still unknown. A patient was excluded if there was uncontrolled infection, other autoimmune disease, pregnancy or lactation. Clinical symptoms, serum thyroxine, TRAb, thyroid ultrasound and orbital computed tomography established diagnosis. These data come from a study of T cells in Graves' hyperthyroidism and ophthalmopathy. Background on the study: Initial diagnosis, before any treatment, was when peripheral blood was collected.

The investigators amplified TCR beta CDR3 regions from RNA transcripts. HTBI primers were employed in a first-round RT-PCR of the TCR CDR3. TCRdb re-derived calls from the multiplex PCR reads in MiXCR, one entry per CDR3 protein. This table has 550,000 to 650,000 distinct CDR3 sequences, about 14% appearing once. Trimming cost V 4 bases and J 0 bases; bases outside gene matches: 23. The CDR3 is made up of 21 amino acids. Study results and limitations: The model predicted ophthalmopathy a median about 6.6 months before onset.

The rearrangement uses TRBV12-3 or TRBV12-4 and TRBJ2-7; 8 bases are shared with TRBD2. The specimen sequenced was blood. The TCR originated in a woman in her thirties or forties with Graves' hyperthyroidism. The CDR3 sequence: CASSSRLSGSAFESNSYEQYF. Written as DNA, the CDR3 is TGTGCCAGCAGTTCCCGCCTAAGCGGGAGTGCATTTGAATCGAACTCCTACGAGCAGTACTTC.